This T cell receptor beta chain appears in the sequencing data of a study of radiation and T cells in renal cell carcinoma. Study conclusions and caveats: Baseline intratumoral clonotype presence is unknown without pretreatment biopsies.

Specified time point: blood 4 weeks post-SBRT, at nephrectomy. Treatment described: 15 Gy SBRT to primary tumor, nephrectomy 4 weeks later. Nephrectomy followed 15 Gy stereotactic body radiation by 4 weeks. To note about this clone: Its antigen is undetermined. The junction departs from the called germline gene at one end, perhaps through a read error.

The CDR3 spans 15 residues. Germline V CDR1 and CDR2: SGHNT, YYREEE (reference sequence). The protocol was immunoSEQ multiplex PCR, while the TCRdb copy is restricted to in-frame clones and leaves out a portion. The sample lists 60,000 to 75,000 clones; about 80% were seen once. The sequence was obtained from a man aged 60 to 75 with renal cell carcinoma. This specimen was blood, taken from a patient whose treatment included radiotherapy and nephrectomy. The V gene is TRBV5-4, the J gene TRBJ2-2; the match to TRBD1 covers 8 bases. The CDR3 loop reads CASSLDRVGTGELFF. CDR3 bases: TGTGCCAGCAGTTTGGACAGGGTTGGGACCGGGGAGCTGTTTTTT.